These 30 T cell receptor beta chains came from one sample sequenced in a study of a mutant IDH1 vaccine in newly diagnosed glioma. Only in-frame clones appear in the TCRdb table, and some are missing; sequencing was by immunoSEQ multiplex PCR. Of 70,000 or so clones listed, approximately 82% are singletons. Time point here: baseline, week 1 (first vaccination visit). This sample's treatment: pre-vaccination baseline after standard-of-care therapy. This sample comprised peripheral blood mononuclear cells (PBMCs), obtained from a glioma patient treated with radiotherapy, temozolomide or both. Receptor source: a woman in her late teens or twenties with glioma. Some clones in this sample may be carry-over from other donors' samples.

This rearrangement joins TRBV30 to TRBJ1-5, with 7 nucleotides matching TRBD1. This CDR3 comprises 15 residues. The trim removed 1 base at V and 1 base at J, leaving 4 bases unmatched. From germline, CDR1 is GTSNPN and CDR2 SVGIG (reference sequence). For the CDR3, the DNA is TGTGCCTGGAGTGGACAGGGAGGGAGCAATCAGCCCCAGCATTTT. This sequence encodes CAWSGQGGSNQPQHF.

The chain has TRBV2 and TRBJ1-1; the D gene is possibly TRBD1 (6 bases). Germline CDR1 SNHLY, CDR2 FYNNEI. The germline V and J ends were trimmed by 5 bases and 8 bases, with 15 bases remaining between them. This CDR3 spans 13 amino acids. Here the CDR3 reads CASSPGQYLEAFF. In DNA, the CDR3 is TGTGCCAGCAGTCCCGGACAGTATCTAGAAGCTTTCTTT.

This chain uses TRBV25-1 with TRBJ1-2; 10 bases align to TRBD1. The CDR3 is 14 residues long. Germline V gene lookup returns CDR1 MGHDK and CDR2 SYGVNS. The V gene end was trimmed by 6 bases and the J gene end by 8 bases; junction bases not matched to a gene: 9. In DNA form, the CDR3 reads TGTGCCAGCAGACTAGGGGGACAGGGGTACGGCTACACCTTC. This sequence encodes CASRLGGQGYGYTF.

The V call is TRBV6-1, the J call TRBJ1-6; D is unresolved. V was trimmed by 4 bases and J by 4 bases, leaving 11 bases between them. Germline V gene lookup returns CDR1 MNHNS and CDR2 SASEGT. The CDR3 totals 15 residues. This CDR3 is CASSAGKGYNSPLHF. The CDR3 DNA is TGTGCCAGCAGTGCTGGGAAGGGTTATAATTCACCCCTCCACTTT.

V usage is TRBV5-1 and J usage is TRBJ2-2, with D unresolved. Trimming removed 0 bases at V and 7 bases at J, with 13 bases between. CDR1 and CDR2 from the germline V gene are SGHRS and YFSETQ. The CDR3 spans 15 residues. The CDR3 sequence is CASSLARLVHGELFF. CDR3 sequence (DNA): TGCGCCAGCAGCTTGGCCCGGCTAGTCCACGGGGAGCTGTTTTTT.

CDR3 loop: CASSQDPSRPGQGIGGELFF. In nucleotides, the CDR3 is TGTGCCAGCAGCCAAGATCCCTCCCGACCGGGACAGGGAATAGGCGGGGAGCTGTTTTTT. The chain links TRBV14 to TRBJ2-2; 9 positions match TRBD1. CDR1 and CDR2 (germline): SGHDN, FVKESK. The CDR3 is 20 amino acids. V shed 0 bases and J 7 bases; nucleotides not matched to a gene: 18.

CDR3 nucleotides: TGTGCCATCAGTGATGGAGGTTCTGGAAACACCATATATTTT. Translation: CAISDGGSGNTIYF. This chain links TRBV10-3 with TRBJ1-3; D is ambiguous. The CDR3 contains 14 residues. Trimming cost V 3 bases and J 1 base, with 7 bases left between them. CDR1 is ENHRY, CDR2 SYGVKD, per germline.

This sequence joins TRBV30 and TRBJ1-2; D may be TRBD1 (6 bases). Between the trimmed V and J ends, which lost 5 bases and 6 bases, there was a span of 16 bases. This CDR3 has 13 residues. CDR1 and CDR2 from the germline V gene are GTSNPN and SVGIG (reference sequence). CDR3 loop: CAWGTPGHHGYTF. CDR3 bases: TGTGCCTGGGGGACCCCGGGACACCATGGCTACACCTTC.

This clone was recorded only once. This chain links TRBV30 with TRBJ2-7; D is unresolved. The V and J ends lost 3 bases and 5 bases respectively, with 11 bases between them. This CDR3 has 12 amino acids. Germline lookup yields CDR1 GTSNPN and CDR2 SVGIG (reference sequence). CDR3 amino acids: CAWRQSKDEQYF. CDR3 nucleotide sequence: TGTGCCTGGAGGCAATCAAAGGACGAGCAGTACTTC.

The chain joins TRBV6-6 to TRBJ1-2; 9 nucleotides line up with TRBD1. With 5 bases clipped from V and 9 bases from J, the junction kept 10 bases outside the gene matches. Germline-derived CDR1 and CDR2 are MNHNY and SVGAGI (reference sequence). The CDR3 is 14 amino acids. The CDR3 bases are TGTGCCAGCAGTGCGACAGGGGGGACTTTGAGCTACACCTTC. Its protein is CASSATGGTLSYTF.

This chain uses TRBV29-1 with TRBJ2-2, with D perhaps TRBD1 or TRBD2 (5 bases each). The V gene lost 4 bases and the J gene lost 1 base, with 10 bases spanning the gap. The CDR3 totals 14 residues. The germline CDR1 and CDR2 sequences are SQVTM and ANQGSEA. The chain's CDR3 is CSVVEGKNTGELFF. DNA of the CDR3: TGCAGCGTTGTCGAGGGGAAGAACACCGGGGAGCTGTTTTTT.

CDR3 region: CATLEQGAVKGYTF. In DNA, the CDR3 is TGTGCCACCCTTGAACAGGGGGCGGTTAAGGGCTACACCTTC. The chain employs TRBV6-5 and TRBJ1-2; 9 bases agree with TRBD1. The CDR3 contains 14 residues. With 10 bases clipped from V and 8 bases from J, the junction kept 14 bases outside the gene matches. Germline V CDR1 and CDR2: MNHEY, SVGAGI.

The chain carries TRBV19 and TRBJ2-1; D gene unclear. The germline V gene encodes CDR1 LNHDA and CDR2 SQIVND (reference sequence). V dropped 7 bases and J dropped 0 bases, with 10 bases sitting between them. CDR3 length equals 14 residues. The CDR3 sequence is CASTPQHSYNEQFF. DNA of the CDR3: TGTGCCAGTACCCCACAGCACTCCTACAATGAGCAGTTCTTC.

The genes are TRBV9 and TRBJ1-4; 7 bases are a match to TRBD1. Per the germline V gene, CDR1 is SGDLS and CDR2 is YYNGEE. The length of the CDR3 is 15 residues. The V gene end was trimmed by 4 bases and the J gene end by 6 bases; junction bases not matched to a gene: 9. The CDR3 DNA follows: TGTGCCAGCAGCCCCTCGGGGCAGGGGGATGAAAAACTGTTTTTT. The encoded protein is CASSPSGQGDEKLFF.

This clone appeared many times. The genes are TRBV5-6 and TRBJ1-1, with D tentatively TRBD1 (5 bases). Trimming left V 0 bases short and J 4 bases short, with 19 bases between. Per germline, CDR1 SGHDT and CDR2 YYEEEE. The length of the CDR3 is 17 residues. Here the CDR3 reads CASSLGRGGLMGTEAFF. In DNA form, the CDR3 reads TGTGCCAGCAGCTTGGGAAGGGGCGGCTTGATGGGCACTGAAGCTTTCTTT. Using reference TRBV5-6 and TRBJ1-1 for the parts outside the CDR3, the full variable domain is DAGVTQSPTHLIKTRGQQVTLRCSPKSGHDTVSWYQQALGQGPQFIFQYYEEEERQRGNFPDRFSGHQFPNYSSELNVNALLLGDSALYLCASSLGRGGLMGTEAFFGQGTRLTVV.

This clone was seen only once. This chain connects TRBV6-5 to TRBJ1-1, with D unclear. The length of the CDR3 is 12 residues. Germline assignment: CDR1 MNHEY and CDR2 SVGAGI. The V gene lost 2 bases and the J gene lost 1 base, with 2 bases spanning the gap. CDR3: CASSYQNTEAFF. The CDR3 DNA follows: TGTGCCAGCAGTTACCAGAACACTGAAGCTTTCTTT.

CDR3 residues: CASSFFRDPRIQYF. As DNA, the CDR3 is TGTGCCAGCAGCTTTTTCAGGGACCCAAGGATTCAGTACTTC. The chain couples TRBV7-8 to TRBJ2-4; perhaps D is TRBD1 or TRBD2 (5 bases each). CDR1 and CDR2 from the germline V gene are SGHVS and FQNEAQ. V lost 3 bases to trimming and J lost 10 bases, with 16 bases between them. CDR3 size: 14 residues.

V usage is TRBV27 and J usage is TRBJ1-4; D possibly corresponds to TRBD1 (6 bases). The CDR3 runs 15 residues. V was clipped by 4 bases and J by 8 bases, with 17 bases between them. The germline CDR1 and CDR2 sequences are MNHEY and SMNVEV (reference sequence). In nucleotides, the CDR3 is TGTGCCAGCAGTTCCCGGGCGGGGGCGGAGGAAAAACTGTTTTTT. It translates to CASSSRAGAEEKLFF.

The rearrangement joins TRBV4-1 to TRBJ2-3; D ambiguous. Germline lookup yields CDR1 MGHRA and CDR2 YSYEKL. The CDR3 is made up of 13 amino acids. V was cut by 0 bases and J by 6 bases, with 7 bases left in between. The CDR3 here is CASSQEARDTQYF. The CDR3 DNA sequence: TGCGCCAGCAGCCAAGAAGCGCGGGATACGCAGTATTTT.

The rearrangement uses TRBV29-1 and TRBJ1-2; 7 bases map to TRBD1. CDR1 is SQVTM, CDR2 ANQGSEA, per germline. V lost 2 bases, J lost 8 bases, and 11 bases stayed unmatched. This CDR3 comprises 14 residues. CDR3 in DNA: TGCAGCGTTGAACTCTCGACAGGGTTTAGGGGCTACACCTTC. Protein sequence: CSVELSTGFRGYTF. The full variable domain, its missing parts supplied by reference TRBV29-1 and TRBJ1-2, is SAVISQKPSRDICQRGTSLTIQCQVDSQVTMMFWYRQQPGQSLTLIATANQGSEATYESGFVIDKFPISRPNLTFSTLTVSNMSPEDSSIYLCSVELSTGFRGYTFGSGTRLTVV.

The CDR3 nucleotides are TGTGCCAGCAGCTTAGGCGCAGGGGGCGATGAAAAACTGTTTTTT. Amino acid sequence: CASSLGAGGDEKLFF. The V gene is TRBV11-3, the J gene TRBJ1-4; 8 bases are shared with TRBD1. The CDR3 totals 15 residues. In germline, CDR1 is SGHNT, CDR2 YENEEA. The V and J ends lost 1 base and 6 bases, in that order; junction bases with no gene match: 4.

The rearrangement joins TRBV6-5 to TRBJ1-2; D is uncertain. CDR1 is MNHEY and CDR2 is SVGAGI in the germline V gene. The CDR3 consists of 16 residues. V was shortened by 2 bases and J by 8 bases, with 21 bases between the two germline ends. This CDR3 reads CASSYLRAPYSRGYTF. CDR3 bases: TGTGCCAGCAGTTACCTGAGGGCCCCATACAGTCGGGGCTACACCTTC.

This clone came up a few times. V usage is TRBV7-2 and J usage is TRBJ1-5; D is perhaps TRBD1 (5 bases). This CDR3 comprises 13 residues. Between the trimmed V and J ends, which lost 5 bases and 7 bases, there was a span of 12 bases. Germline CDR1 SGHTA, CDR2 FQGNSA. The CDR3 here is CASSPSGRQPQHF. CDR3 DNA: TGTGCCAGCAGCCCATCGGGGCGACAGCCCCAGCATTTT.

For the CDR3, the DNA is TGTGCCAGCAGCTTCCTACCGGATAGCTACGAGCAGTACTTC. Translation gives CASSFLPDSYEQYF. The gene calls are TRBV9 and TRBJ2-7, with D unclear. Trimming stripped 4 bases from V and 3 bases from J, with 14 bases between. The length of the CDR3 is 14 residues. Germline V CDR1 and CDR2: SGDLS, YYNGEE.

The V gene is TRBV5-1, the J gene TRBJ1-2, with TRBD1 as a possible D gene (5 bases). The CDR3 extends over 17 amino acids. V was shortened by 4 bases and J by 1 base, with 20 bases between the two germline ends. Germline loops: CDR1 SGHRS, CDR2 YFSETQ. The CDR3 sequence: CASSPTRGTRGNYGYTF. The CDR3 DNA reads as TGCGCCAGCAGCCCAACGCGGGGGACCCGGGGTAACTATGGCTACACCTTC.

This sequence joins TRBV6-4 and TRBJ1-6; the D is unclear. The V end was cut by 8 bases, the J end by 7 bases, with 12 bases between. This CDR3 comprises 13 residues. Germline values: CDR1 MRHNA, CDR2 SNTAGT. The CDR3 here is CASASTANSPLHF. The DNA of the CDR3 is TGTGCCAGCGCTTCGACGGCCAATTCACCCCTCCACTTT.

This chain links TRBV14 with TRBJ1-1; D gene uncertain. Germline lookup yields CDR1 SGHDN and CDR2 FVKESK. The CDR3 spans 14 residues. The V gene lost 1 base and the J gene lost 11 bases, with 17 bases spanning the gap. Here the CDR3 DNA reads TGTGCCAGCAGCCAAGTCGCAACAGCCCCTGCGGCTTTCTTT. It translates to CASSQVATAPAAFF. Full variable domain (outside the CDR3, taken from reference TRBV14 and TRBJ1-1): EAGVTQFPSHSVIEKGQTVTLRCDPISGHDNLYWYRRVMGKEIKFLLHFVKESKQDESGMPNNRFLAERTGGTYSTLKVQPAELEDSGVYFCASSQVATAPAAFFGQGTRLTVV.

In this sample, this clone turned up once. The chain employs TRBV6-5 and TRBJ1-6; no definite D call. Germline-derived CDR1 and CDR2 are MNHEY and SVGAGI. V lost 6 bases to trimming and J lost 8 bases, with 8 bases between them. The CDR3 is 12 amino acids. Here the CDR3 reads CASRALDSPLHF. The CDR3 bases are TGTGCCAGCAGAGCCTTGGATTCACCCCTCCACTTT.

The V call is TRBV19, the J call TRBJ2-3; 9 nucleotides agree with TRBD2. This CDR3 comprises 14 residues. V shed 6 bases, J shed 1 base, and the junction held 2 bases outside the gene matches. CDR1 is LNHDA, CDR2 SQIVND, per germline (reference sequence). This CDR3 is CASRAGGRTDTQYF. The CDR3 nucleotides are TGTGCCAGTAGAGCGGGGGGCCGCACAGATACGCAGTATTTT.

This clone showed up just a few times. The chain links TRBV10-3 to TRBJ1-1; weak D call: TRBD1 (6 bases). Germline V gene sequence: CDR1 ENHRY, CDR2 SYGVKD. The germline V and J ends were trimmed by 4 bases and 3 bases, with 21 bases remaining between them. The CDR3 is made up of 17 amino acids. DNA for the CDR3: TGTGCCATCAGTGGGGGCGAGGGGGTAGGAGGGGACACTGAAGCTTTCTTT. This gives the protein CAISGGEGVGGDTEAFF.